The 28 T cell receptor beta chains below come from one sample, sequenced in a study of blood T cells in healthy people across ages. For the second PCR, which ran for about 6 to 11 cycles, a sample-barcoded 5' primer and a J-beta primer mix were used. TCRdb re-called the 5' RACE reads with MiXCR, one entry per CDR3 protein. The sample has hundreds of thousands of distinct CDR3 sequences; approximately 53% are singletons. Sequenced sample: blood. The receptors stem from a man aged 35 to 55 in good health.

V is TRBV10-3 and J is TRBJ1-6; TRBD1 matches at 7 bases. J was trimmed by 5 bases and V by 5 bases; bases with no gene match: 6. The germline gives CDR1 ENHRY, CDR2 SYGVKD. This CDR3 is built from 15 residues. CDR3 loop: CAISSQGLDNSPLHF. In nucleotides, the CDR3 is TGTGCCATCAGTTCACAGGGGTTAGATAATTCACCCCTCCACTTT.

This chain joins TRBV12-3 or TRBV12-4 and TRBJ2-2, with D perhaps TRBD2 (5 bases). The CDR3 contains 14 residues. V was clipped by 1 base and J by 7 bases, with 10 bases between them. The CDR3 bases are TGTGCCAGCAGTTTAGTCGAGGGATACGGGGAGCTGTTTTTT. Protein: CASSLVEGYGELFF.

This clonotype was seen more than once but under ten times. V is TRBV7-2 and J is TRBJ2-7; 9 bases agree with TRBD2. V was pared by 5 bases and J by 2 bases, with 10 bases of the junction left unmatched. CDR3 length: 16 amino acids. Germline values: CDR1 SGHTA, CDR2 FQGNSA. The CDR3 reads CASSVILAGRPYEQYF. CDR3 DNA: TGTGCCAGCAGCGTAATCCTAGCGGGACGTCCCTACGAGCAGTACTTC.

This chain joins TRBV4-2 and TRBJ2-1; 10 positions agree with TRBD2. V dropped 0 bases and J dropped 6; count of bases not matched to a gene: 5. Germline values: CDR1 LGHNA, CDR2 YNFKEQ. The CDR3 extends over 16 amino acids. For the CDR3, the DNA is TGTGCCAGCAGCCAAGATATAACTAGCGGGATCAATGAGCAGTTCTTC. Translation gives CASSQDITSGINEQFF.

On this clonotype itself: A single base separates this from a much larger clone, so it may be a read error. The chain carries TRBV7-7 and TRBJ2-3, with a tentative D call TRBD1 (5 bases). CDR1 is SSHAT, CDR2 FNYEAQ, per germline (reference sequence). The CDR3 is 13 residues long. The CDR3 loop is CASSRDGADTQNF. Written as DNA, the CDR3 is TGTGCCAGCAGCAGGGATGGGGCAGATACGCAGAATTTT.

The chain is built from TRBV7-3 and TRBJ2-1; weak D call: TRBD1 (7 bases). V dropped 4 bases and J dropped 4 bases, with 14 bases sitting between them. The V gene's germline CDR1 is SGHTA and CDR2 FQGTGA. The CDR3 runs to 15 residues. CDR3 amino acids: CASSSAGQRYNEQFF. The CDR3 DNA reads TGTGCCAGCAGCTCGGCGGGACAGCGATACAATGAGCAGTTCTTC. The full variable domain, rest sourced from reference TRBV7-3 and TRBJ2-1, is GAGVSQTPSNKVTEKGKYVELRCDPISGHTALYWYRQSLGQGPEFLIYFQGTGAADDSGLPNDRFFAVRPEGSVSTLKIQRTERGDSAVYLCASSSAGQRYNEQFFGPGTRLTVL.

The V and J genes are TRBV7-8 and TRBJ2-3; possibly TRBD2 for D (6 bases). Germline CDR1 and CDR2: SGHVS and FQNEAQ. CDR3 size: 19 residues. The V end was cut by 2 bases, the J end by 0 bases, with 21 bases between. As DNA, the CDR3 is TGTGCCAGCAGCTTACCAAGGGTGGTCTGGGACTCTAGCACAGATACGCAGTATTTT. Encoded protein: CASSLPRVVWDSSTDTQYF.

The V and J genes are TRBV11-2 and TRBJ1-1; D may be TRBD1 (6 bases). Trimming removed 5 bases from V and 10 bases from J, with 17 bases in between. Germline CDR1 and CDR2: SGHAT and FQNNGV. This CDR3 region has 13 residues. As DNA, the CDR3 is TGTGCCAGCAGCATCGGGGGCCTCCGTGGAGCTTTCTTT. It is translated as CASSIGGLRGAFF.

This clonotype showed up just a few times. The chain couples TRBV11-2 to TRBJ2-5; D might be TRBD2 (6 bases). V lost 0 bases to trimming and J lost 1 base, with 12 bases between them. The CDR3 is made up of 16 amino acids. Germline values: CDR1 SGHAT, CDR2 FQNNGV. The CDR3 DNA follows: TGTGCCAGCAGCTTAGATCTAGCTAGCGCCCAAGAGACCCAGTACTTC. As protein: CASSLDLASAQETQYF.

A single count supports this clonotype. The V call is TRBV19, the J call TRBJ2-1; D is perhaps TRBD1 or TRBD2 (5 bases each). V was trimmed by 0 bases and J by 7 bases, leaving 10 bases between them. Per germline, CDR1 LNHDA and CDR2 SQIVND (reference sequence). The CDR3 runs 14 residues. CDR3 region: CASSIDSGPNEQFF. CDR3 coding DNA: TGTGCCAGTAGTATAGACTCGGGACCGAATGAGCAGTTCTTC.

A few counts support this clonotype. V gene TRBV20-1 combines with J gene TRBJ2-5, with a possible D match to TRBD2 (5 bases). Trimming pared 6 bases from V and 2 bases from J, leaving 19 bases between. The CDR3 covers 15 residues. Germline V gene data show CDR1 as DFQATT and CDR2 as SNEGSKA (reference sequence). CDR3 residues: CSAKSGRQPQETQYF. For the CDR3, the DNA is TGCAGTGCAAAAAGCGGTAGACAACCACAAGAGACCCAGTACTTC.

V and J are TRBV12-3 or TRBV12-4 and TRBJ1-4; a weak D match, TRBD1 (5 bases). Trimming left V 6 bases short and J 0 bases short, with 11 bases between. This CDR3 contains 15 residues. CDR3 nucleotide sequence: TGTGCCAGCAGCTATGACAGCGCAACTAATGAAAAACTGTTTTTT. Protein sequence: CASSYDSATNEKLFF.

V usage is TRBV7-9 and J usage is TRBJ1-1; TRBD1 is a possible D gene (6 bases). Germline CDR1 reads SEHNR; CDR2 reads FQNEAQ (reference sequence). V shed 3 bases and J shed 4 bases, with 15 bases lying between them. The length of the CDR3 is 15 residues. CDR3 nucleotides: TGTGCCAGCAGCTTTTCACAGGGATCAGGCACTGAAGCTTTCTTT. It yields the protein CASSFSQGSGTEAFF.

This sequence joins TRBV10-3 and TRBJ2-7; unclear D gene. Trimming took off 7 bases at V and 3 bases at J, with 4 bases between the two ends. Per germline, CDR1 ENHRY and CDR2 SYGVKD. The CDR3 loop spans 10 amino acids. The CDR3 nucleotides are TGTGCCATCACCAGCTACGAGCAGTACTTC. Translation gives CAITSYEQYF.

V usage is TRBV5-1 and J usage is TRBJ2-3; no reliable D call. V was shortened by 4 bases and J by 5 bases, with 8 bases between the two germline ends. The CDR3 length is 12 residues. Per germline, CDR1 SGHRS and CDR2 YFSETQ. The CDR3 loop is CASSVDGDTQYF. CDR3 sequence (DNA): TGCGCCAGCAGCGTGGATGGAGATACGCAGTATTTT. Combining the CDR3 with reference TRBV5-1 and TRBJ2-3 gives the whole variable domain KAGVTQTPRYLIKTRGQQVTLSCSPISGHRSVSWYQQTPGQGLQFLFEYFSETQRNKGNFPGRFSGRQFSNSRSEMNVSTLELGDSALYLCASSVDGDTQYFGPGTRLTVL.

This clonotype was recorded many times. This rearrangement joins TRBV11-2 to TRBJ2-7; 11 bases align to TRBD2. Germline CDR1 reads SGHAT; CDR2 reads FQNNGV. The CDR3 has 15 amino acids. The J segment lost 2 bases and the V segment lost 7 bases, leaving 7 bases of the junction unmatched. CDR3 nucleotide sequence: TGTGCCAGCATCAAATTAGCGGGAGGGCCCTACGAGCAGTACTTC. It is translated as CASIKLAGGPYEQYF.

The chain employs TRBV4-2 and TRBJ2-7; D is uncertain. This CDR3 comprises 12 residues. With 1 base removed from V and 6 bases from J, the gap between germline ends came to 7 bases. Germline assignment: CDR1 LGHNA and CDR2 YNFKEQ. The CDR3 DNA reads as TGTGCCAGCAGCCAAGGAGACCTCGAGCAGTACTTC. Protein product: CASSQGDLEQYF.

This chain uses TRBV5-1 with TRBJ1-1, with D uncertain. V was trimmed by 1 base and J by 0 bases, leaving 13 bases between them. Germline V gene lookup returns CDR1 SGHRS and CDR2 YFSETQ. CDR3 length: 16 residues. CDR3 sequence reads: CASSLRPGGLNTEAFF. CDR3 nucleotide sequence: TGCGCCAGCAGCTTGCGTCCCGGAGGGCTGAACACTGAAGCTTTCTTT.

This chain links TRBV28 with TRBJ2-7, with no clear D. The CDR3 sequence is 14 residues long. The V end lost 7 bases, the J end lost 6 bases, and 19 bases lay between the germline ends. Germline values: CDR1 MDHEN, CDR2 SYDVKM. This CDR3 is CASMQDGPSGEQYF. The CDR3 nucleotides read TGTGCCAGCATGCAGGACGGACCTTCTGGCGAGCAGTACTTC.

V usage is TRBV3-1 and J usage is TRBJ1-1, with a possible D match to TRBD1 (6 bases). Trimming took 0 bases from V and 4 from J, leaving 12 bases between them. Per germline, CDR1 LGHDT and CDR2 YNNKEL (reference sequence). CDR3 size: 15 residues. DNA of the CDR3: TGTGCCAGCAGCCAAGAGAACAGGGATAGCACTGAAGCTTTCTTT. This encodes CASSQENRDSTEAFF.

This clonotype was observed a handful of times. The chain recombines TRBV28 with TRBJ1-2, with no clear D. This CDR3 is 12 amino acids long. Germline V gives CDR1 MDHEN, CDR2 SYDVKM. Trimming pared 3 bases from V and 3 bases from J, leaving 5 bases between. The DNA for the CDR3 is TGTGCCAGCAGTTTCGAGGACTATGGCTACACCTTC. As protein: CASSFEDYGYTF.

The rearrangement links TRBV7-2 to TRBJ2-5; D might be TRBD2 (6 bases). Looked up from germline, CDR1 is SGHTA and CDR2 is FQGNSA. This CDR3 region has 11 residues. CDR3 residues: CAAGRQETQYF. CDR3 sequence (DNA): TGTGCTGCAGGGAGGCAAGAGACCCAGTACTTC.

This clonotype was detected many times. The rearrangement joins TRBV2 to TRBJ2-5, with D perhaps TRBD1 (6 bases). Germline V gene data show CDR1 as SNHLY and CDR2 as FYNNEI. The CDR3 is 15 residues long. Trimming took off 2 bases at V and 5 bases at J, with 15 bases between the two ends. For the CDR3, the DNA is TGTGCCAGCAGTGAATTTAATGGCAGGGGTGAGACCCAGTACTTC. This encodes CASSEFNGRGETQYF.

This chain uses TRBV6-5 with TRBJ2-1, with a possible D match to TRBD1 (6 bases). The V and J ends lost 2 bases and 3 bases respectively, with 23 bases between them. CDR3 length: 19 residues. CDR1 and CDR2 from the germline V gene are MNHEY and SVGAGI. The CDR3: CASSYTNRKGESNYNEQFF. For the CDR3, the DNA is TGTGCCAGCAGTTACACCAACCGCAAGGGGGAATCAAACTACAATGAGCAGTTCTTC.

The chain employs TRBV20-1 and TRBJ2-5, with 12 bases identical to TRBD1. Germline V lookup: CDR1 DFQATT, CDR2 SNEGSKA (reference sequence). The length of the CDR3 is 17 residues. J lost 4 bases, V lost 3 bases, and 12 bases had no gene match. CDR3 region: CSASPTRGTGGGETQYF. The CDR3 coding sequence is TGCAGTGCTAGTCCTACTAGGGGGACAGGGGGCGGAGAGACCCAGTACTTC.

The CDR3 protein is CATNPGGRTFF. CDR3 nucleotides: TGTGCCACAAACCCCGGGGGAAGGACTTTCTTT. V and J are TRBV6-6 and TRBJ1-1; a possible D gene is TRBD1 (5 bases). The ends were cut back, 10 bases at V and 12 bases at J, with 18 bases in the middle. The CDR3 spans 11 residues. Germline CDR1 MNHNY, CDR2 SVGAGI (reference sequence).

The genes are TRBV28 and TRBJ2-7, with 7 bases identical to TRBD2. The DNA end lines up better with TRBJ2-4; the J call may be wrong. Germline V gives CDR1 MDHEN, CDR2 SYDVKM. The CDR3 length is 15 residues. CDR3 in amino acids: CASSPAGVAKNIQYF. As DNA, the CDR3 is TGTGCCAGCAGTCCCGCGGGGGTAGCCAAAAACATTCAGTACTTC.

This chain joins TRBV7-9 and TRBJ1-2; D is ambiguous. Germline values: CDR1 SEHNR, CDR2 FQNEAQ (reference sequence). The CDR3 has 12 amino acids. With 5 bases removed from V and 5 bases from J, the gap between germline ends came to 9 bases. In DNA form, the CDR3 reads TGTGCCAGCAGCCATGAACAGTATGGCTACACCTTC. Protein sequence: CASSHEQYGYTF.